Listed here are 8 T cell receptor beta chains from one sample, sequenced in a study of shared clonotypes between healthy human individuals. The naive CD8 fraction comprised CD45RO-negative cells positively selected for CCR7 and excluded terminally differentiated effector memory CD45RA+ cells. Clones were read by immunoSEQ multiplex PCR, and TCRdb kept only the in-frame ones, dropping some. The data contain about 2 million clones, approximately 94% of them singletons. The source material was naive CD8+ T cells sorted from blood. All receptors come from a man in his late teens or twenties in good health.

The V call is TRBV9, the J call TRBJ2-5, with D maybe TRBD2 (7 bases). The CDR3 contains 14 residues. V gave up 4 bases and J gave up 10 bases, with 20 bases separating them. From germline, CDR1 is SGDLS and CDR2 YYNGEE. The CDR3 loop is CASSSSGGQTDQYF. DNA for the CDR3: TGTGCCAGCAGCTCATCGGGGGGCCAAACGGACCAGTACTTC.

The genes are TRBV30 and TRBJ2-1; 8 bases fit TRBD1. V trimming: 5 bases; J trimming: 4 bases; junction bases outside the gene matches: 7. The CDR3 is 14 residues long. Germline lookup yields CDR1 GTSNPN and CDR2 SVGIG (reference sequence). CDR3 loop: CAWCPGGAYNEQFF. Written as DNA, the CDR3 is TGTGCCTGGTGCCCAGGGGGCGCGTACAATGAGCAGTTCTTC.

This clone has at least ten counts. The rearrangement uses TRBV9 and TRBJ2-2; TRBD2 agrees at 10 bases. The CDR3 is 17 amino acids. J gave up 4 bases and V 0 bases, and 6 bases lay outside the gene matches. The germline V gene encodes CDR1 SGDLS and CDR2 YYNGEE. The CDR3: CASSVVHIAGGTGELFF. DNA of the CDR3: TGTGCCAGCAGCGTAGTCCATATAGCGGGAGGCACCGGGGAGCTGTTTTTT.

Regarding this clone: Other DNA sequences of this sample code for an identical CDR3. This chain joins TRBV11-3 and TRBJ1-1; D is unresolved. The CDR3 is 13 residues long. Germline CDR1 and CDR2: SGHNT and YENEEA. With 5 bases removed from V and 0 bases from J, the gap between germline ends came to 7 bases. DNA of the CDR3: TGTGCCAGCAGCCTCGGACTGAACACTGAAGCTTTCTTT. As protein: CASSLGLNTEAFF.

In its sample, this clone was seen once. The chain employs TRBV13 and TRBJ2-7; 10 bases line up with TRBD1. CDR3 length: 17 residues. Trimming cost V 2 bases and J 5 bases; bases outside gene matches: 12. The germline V gene has CDR1 PRHDT and CDR2 FYEKMQ (reference sequence). This CDR3 is CASSLTRQGAKWDEQYF. CDR3 DNA sequence: TGTGCCAGCAGCTTAACCCGACAGGGGGCGAAATGGGACGAGCAGTACTTC.

J is TRBJ2-2 and V is TRBV15; D may be TRBD1 or TRBD2 (5 bases each). CDR3 length equals 16 residues. V was pared by 0 bases and J by 4 bases, with 12 bases between. Germline V gives CDR1 LNHNV, CDR2 YYDKDF (reference sequence). CDR3 sequence reads: CATSRESEGPTGELFF. CDR3 DNA: TGTGCCACCAGCAGAGAGAGCGAGGGGCCCACCGGGGAGCTGTTTTTT.

The chain joins TRBV5-6 to TRBJ2-1, with TRBD2 matching over 7 bases. This CDR3 contains 14 residues. CDR1 and CDR2 (germline): SGHDT, YYEEEE. J was trimmed by 7 bases and V by 6 bases; bases with no gene match: 10. CDR3 loop: CASTFWASGNEQFF. CDR3 nucleotide sequence: TGTGCCAGCACCTTTTGGGCTAGCGGTAATGAGCAGTTCTTC.

The V call is TRBV29-1, the J call TRBJ2-1, with TRBD2 matching over 7 bases. Germline V gives CDR1 SQVTM, CDR2 ANQGSEA. The CDR3 has 15 amino acids. V shed 5 bases, J shed 3 bases, and the junction held 10 bases outside the gene matches. The CDR3 sequence is CSVRLASGDYNEQFF. As DNA, the CDR3 is TGCAGCGTTCGGCTCGCCAGCGGGGACTACAATGAGCAGTTCTTC.